Sequencing of this T cell receptor (beta chain) was carried out in a study of T cell responses to AZD1222 COVID-19 vaccine. Whole-study findings and limits: Spike as a whole was targeted by vaccine-associated CD4 TCRs, dominant at 160-218 and 743-854. Among AZD1222 vaccinees, only six were seropositive at baseline.

Remarks on this clone: Its antigen is undetermined.

The CDR3 consists of 19 residues. The method was immunoSEQ multiplex PCR; TCRdb's version includes in-frame clones alone and lacks a portion of them. The sample consists of around 130,000 clones, roughly nine tenths of them appearing once. The rearrangement links TRBV1 to TRBJ2-3; TRBD2, the table's D call, was not compared with the DNA. TRBV1 is noted as a pseudogene. This sample comprised peripheral blood, obtained on day 0 of AZD1222 vaccination. This TCR derives from an adult in good health. The CDR3 DNA is TGCACCAGCAGCCCTGGACTAAAGACGAATCCCTCTAGCACAGATACGCAGTATTTT. Protein: CTSSPGLKTNPSSTDTQYF.